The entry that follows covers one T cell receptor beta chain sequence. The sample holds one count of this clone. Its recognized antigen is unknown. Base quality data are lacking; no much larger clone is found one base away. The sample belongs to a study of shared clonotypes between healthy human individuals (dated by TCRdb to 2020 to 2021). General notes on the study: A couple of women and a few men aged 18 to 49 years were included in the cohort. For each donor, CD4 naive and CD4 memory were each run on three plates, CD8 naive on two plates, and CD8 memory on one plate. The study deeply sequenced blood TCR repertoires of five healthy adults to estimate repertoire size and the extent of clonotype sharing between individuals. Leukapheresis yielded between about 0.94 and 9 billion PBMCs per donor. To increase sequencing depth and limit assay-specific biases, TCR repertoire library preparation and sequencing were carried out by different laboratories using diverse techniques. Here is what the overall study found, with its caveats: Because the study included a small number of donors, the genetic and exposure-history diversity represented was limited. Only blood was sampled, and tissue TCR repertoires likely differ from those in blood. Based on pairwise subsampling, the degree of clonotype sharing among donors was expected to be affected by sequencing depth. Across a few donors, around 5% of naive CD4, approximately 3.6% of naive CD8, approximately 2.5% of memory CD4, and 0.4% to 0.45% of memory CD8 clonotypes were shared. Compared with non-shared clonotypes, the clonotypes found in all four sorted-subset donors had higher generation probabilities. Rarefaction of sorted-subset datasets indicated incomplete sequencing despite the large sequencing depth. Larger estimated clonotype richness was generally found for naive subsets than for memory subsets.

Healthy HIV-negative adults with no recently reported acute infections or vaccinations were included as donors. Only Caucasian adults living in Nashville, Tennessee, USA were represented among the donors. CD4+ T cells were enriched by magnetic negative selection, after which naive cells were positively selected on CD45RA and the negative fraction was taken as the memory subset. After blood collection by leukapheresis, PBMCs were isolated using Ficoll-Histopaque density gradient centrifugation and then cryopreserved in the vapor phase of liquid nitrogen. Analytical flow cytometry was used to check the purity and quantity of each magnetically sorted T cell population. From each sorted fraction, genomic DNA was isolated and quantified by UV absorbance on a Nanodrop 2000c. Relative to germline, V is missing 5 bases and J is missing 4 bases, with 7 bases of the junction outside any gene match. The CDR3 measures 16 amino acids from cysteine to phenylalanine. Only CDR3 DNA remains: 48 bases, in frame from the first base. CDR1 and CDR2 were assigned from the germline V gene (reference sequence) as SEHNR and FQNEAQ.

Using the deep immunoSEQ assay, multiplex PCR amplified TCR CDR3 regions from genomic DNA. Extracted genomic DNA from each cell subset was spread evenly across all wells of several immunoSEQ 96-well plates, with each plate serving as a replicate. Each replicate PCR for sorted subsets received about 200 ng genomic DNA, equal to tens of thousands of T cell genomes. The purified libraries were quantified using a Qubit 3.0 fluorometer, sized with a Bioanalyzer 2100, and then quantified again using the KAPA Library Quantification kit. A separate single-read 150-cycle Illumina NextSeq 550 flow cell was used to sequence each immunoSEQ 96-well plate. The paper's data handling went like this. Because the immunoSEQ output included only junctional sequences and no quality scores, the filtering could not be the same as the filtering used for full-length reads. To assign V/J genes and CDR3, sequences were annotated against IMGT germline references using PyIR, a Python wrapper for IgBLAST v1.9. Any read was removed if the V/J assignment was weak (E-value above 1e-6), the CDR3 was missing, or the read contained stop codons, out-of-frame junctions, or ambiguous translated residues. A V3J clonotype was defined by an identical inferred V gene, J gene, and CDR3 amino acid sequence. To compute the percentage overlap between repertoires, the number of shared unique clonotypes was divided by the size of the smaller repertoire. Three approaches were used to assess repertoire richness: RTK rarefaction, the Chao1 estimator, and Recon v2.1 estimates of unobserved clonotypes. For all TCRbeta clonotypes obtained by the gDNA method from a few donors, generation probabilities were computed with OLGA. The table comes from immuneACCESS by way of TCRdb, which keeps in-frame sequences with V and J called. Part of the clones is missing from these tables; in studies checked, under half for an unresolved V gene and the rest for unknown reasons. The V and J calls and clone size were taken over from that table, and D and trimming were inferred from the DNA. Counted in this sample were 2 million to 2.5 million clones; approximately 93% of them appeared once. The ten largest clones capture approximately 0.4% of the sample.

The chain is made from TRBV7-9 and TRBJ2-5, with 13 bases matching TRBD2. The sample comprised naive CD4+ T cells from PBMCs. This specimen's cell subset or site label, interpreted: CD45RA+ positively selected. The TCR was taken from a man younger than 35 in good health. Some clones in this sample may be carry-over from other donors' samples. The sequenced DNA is TGTGCCAGCAGCAATGGACTAGCGGGAGTTGGAGAGACCCAGTACTTC. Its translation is CASSNGLAGVGETQYF. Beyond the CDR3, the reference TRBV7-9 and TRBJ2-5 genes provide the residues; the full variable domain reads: DTGVSQNPRHKITKRGQNVTFRCDPISEHNRLYWYRQTLGQGPEFLTYFQNEAQLEKSRLLSDRFSAERPKGSFSTLEIQRTEQGDSAMYLCASSNGLAGVGETQYFGPGTRLLVL.